This T cell receptor beta chain was found in a study of shared clonotypes between healthy human individuals. The study's findings and limits: The sole specimen, blood, was sampled, and tissue repertoires likely differ.

This clone appeared many times. The antigen is undetermined. Assay used: immunoSEQ multiplex PCR; TCRdb lists only in-frame clones, some missing. The table lists nearly 1 million clones, 76% of them singletons. Specimen: memory CD4+ T cells sorted from blood. Specified subset: CD45RA-negative fraction. The receptor was isolated from a man between 18 and 29 years old in good health.

The CDR3: CATSRDRGSMRVDTQYF. The CDR3 DNA reads as TGTGCCACCAGCAGAGATCGAGGTAGCATGAGGGTAGATACGCAGTATTTT. The V call is TRBV15, the J call TRBJ2-3, with D possibly matching TRBD2 (5 bases). This CDR3 region has 17 residues. CDR1 and CDR2 from the germline V gene are LNHNV and YYDKDF (reference sequence). V was clipped by 0 bases and J by 5 bases, with 18 bases between them.